Listed below are T cell receptor beta chains from one sample, sequenced in a study of the immune and genomic landscape of osteosarcoma. Sequencing was performed with immunoSEQ multiplex PCR; in TCRdb, only in-frame clones are kept and a portion is missing. Of about 10,000 clones in the sample, approximately 71% were seen once. What was sequenced was osteosarcoma tumor tissue from the lung. The receptors here all came from a human donor with osteosarcoma. Each CDR3 is given with its conserved first and last residue. The D gene is left open where the match is weak. Expanded clones are given a class, and other clones once, few, many or no size at all.

CDR3 length: 14; D gene: .; J gene: TRBJ2-5; clone size: .; V gene: TRBV30; CDR3 DNA: TGTGCCTGGAACTTACAGGGCTCCGAAGAGACCCAGTACTTC; CDR3 protein: CAWNLQGSEETQYF
CDR3 length: 17; D gene: TRBD1; J gene: TRBJ1-4; clone size: .; V gene: TRBV11-2; CDR3 DNA: TGTGCCAGCAGCAAGGGACAGGGGGTAGCAACTAATGAAAAACTGTTTTTT; CDR3 protein: CASSKGQGVATNEKLFF
CDR3 length: 15; D gene: .; J gene: TRBJ2-1; clone size: .; V gene: TRBV10-2; CDR3 DNA: TGCGCCAGCAGTTCCCAGGAGGGAGTGGGCAATGAGCAGTTCTTC; CDR3 protein: CASSSQEGVGNEQFF
CDR3 length: 15; D gene: TRBD2; J gene: TRBJ2-2; clone size: .; V gene: TRBV6-1; CDR3 DNA: TGTGCCAGCAGGTCACTAGCGGGAGATACCGGGGAGCTGTTTTTT; CDR3 protein: CASRSLAGDTGELFF
CDR3 length: 14; D gene: .; J gene: TRBJ2-5; clone size: .; V gene: TRBV29-1; CDR3 DNA: TGCAGCGTTGTGGGGGTAGTGGGACAAGAGACCCAGTACTTC; CDR3 protein: CSVVGVVGQETQYF
CDR3 length: 16; D gene: TRBD1; J gene: TRBJ1-4; clone size: .; V gene: TRBV10-3; CDR3 DNA: TGTGCCATCAGTGAAGGATTCGGGACAGGGAGCGAAAAACTGTTTTTT; CDR3 protein: CAISEGFGTGSEKLFF
CDR3 length: 13; D gene: TRBD1; J gene: TRBJ2-5; clone size: .; V gene: TRBV19; CDR3 DNA: TGTGCCAGTAGTATAAACAGGGGAGAGACCCAGTACTTC; CDR3 protein: CASSINRGETQYF
CDR3 length: 17; D gene: .; J gene: TRBJ2-1; clone size: .; V gene: TRBV5-8; CDR3 DNA: TGTGCCAGCAGCTTCGGGTCCGACCTTCGCTCCTACAATGAGCAGTTCTTC; CDR3 protein: CASSFGSDLRSYNEQFF
CDR3 length: 15; D gene: .; J gene: TRBJ2-5; clone size: .; V gene: TRBV7-9; CDR3 DNA: TGTGCCAGCAGCCCAACCGGGACCCGGGGAGAGACCCAGTACTTC; CDR3 protein: CASSPTGTRGETQYF
CDR3 length: 14; D gene: TRBD1; J gene: TRBJ2-7; clone size: .; V gene: TRBV9; CDR3 DNA: TGTGCCAGCAGCTATGGGGACAGGGTCAACGAGCAGTACTTC; CDR3 protein: CASSYGDRVNEQYF
CDR3 length: 13; D gene: .; J gene: TRBJ2-5; clone size: medium-sized; V gene: TRBV7-3; CDR3 DNA: TGTGCCAGCAGTCCGGGAGTGGAGGAGACCCAGTACTTC; CDR3 protein: CASSPGVEETQYF
CDR3 length: 12; D gene: .; J gene: TRBJ2-1; clone size: .; V gene: TRBV6-5; CDR3 DNA: TGTGCCAGCAGTGAACAAAGCAATGAGCAGTTCTTC; CDR3 protein: CASSEQSNEQFF
CDR3 length: 14; D gene: TRBD1; J gene: TRBJ1-1; clone size: .; V gene: TRBV7-9; CDR3 DNA: TGTGCCAGCAGCGACTACAGGGGGCCAGATGAAGCTTTCTTT; CDR3 protein: CASSDYRGPDEAFF
CDR3 length: 17; D gene: TRBD1; J gene: TRBJ1-2; clone size: few; V gene: TRBV7-9; CDR3 DNA: TGTGCCAGCAGCGAAAGCCGGGACAGGGCGATTAACTATGGCTACACCTTC; CDR3 protein: CASSESRDRAINYGYTF
CDR3 length: 13; D gene: .; J gene: TRBJ1-2; clone size: .; V gene: TRBV6-6; CDR3 DNA: TGTGCCAGTCATAACCTTGGGGACTATGGCTACACCTTC; CDR3 protein: CASHNLGDYGYTF
CDR3 length: 14; D gene: .; J gene: TRBJ2-7; clone size: .; V gene: TRBV5-1; CDR3 DNA: TGCGCCAGCAGCGCGGGACAGCCCGTCTACGAGCAGTACTTC; CDR3 protein: CASSAGQPVYEQYF
CDR3 length: 14; D gene: TRBD1; J gene: TRBJ2-7; clone size: .; V gene: TRBV10-3; CDR3 DNA: TGTGCCATCAGTGAAGGACAGGGCTCGTACGAGCAGTACTTC; CDR3 protein: CAISEGQGSYEQYF
CDR3 length: 13; D gene: .; J gene: TRBJ1-6; clone size: few; V gene: TRBV10-3; CDR3 DNA: TGTGCCTGGGGGCGGGTAGAGAATTCACCCCTCCACTTT; CDR3 protein: CAWGRVENSPLHF
CDR3 length: 17; D gene: TRBD1; J gene: TRBJ1-2; clone size: .; V gene: TRBV9; CDR3 DNA: TGTGCCAGCAGCTCCGGACAGGGAGAAAAGGCTAACTATGGCTACACCTTC; CDR3 protein: CASSSGQGEKANYGYTF
CDR3 length: 12; D gene: .; J gene: TRBJ1-5; clone size: .; V gene: TRBV2; CDR3 DNA: TGTGCCAGCAGTGAACACCAGCAGCCCCAGCATTTT; CDR3 protein: CASSEHQQPQHF
CDR3 length: 17; D gene: TRBD1; J gene: TRBJ1-5; clone size: .; V gene: TRBV27; CDR3 DNA: TGTGCCAGCAGTCTCCGGTCCGGGACAGTCGTTGGTCAGCCCCAGCATTTT; CDR3 protein: CASSLRSGTVVGQPQHF
CDR3 length: 16; D gene: TRBD1; J gene: TRBJ1-2; clone size: .; V gene: TRBV18; CDR3 DNA: TGTGCCAGCTCACCCGGCTTGGCAGGGGGCACGGATGGCTACACCTTC; CDR3 protein: CASSPGLAGGTDGYTF
CDR3 length: 15; D gene: .; J gene: TRBJ2-7; clone size: .; V gene: TRBV7-3; CDR3 DNA: TGTGCCAGCAGCGAGGACGGAACTCTTCACGACGAGCAGTACTTC; CDR3 protein: CASSEDGTLHDEQYF
CDR3 length: 15; D gene: .; J gene: TRBJ1-5; clone size: .; V gene: TRBV6-1; CDR3 DNA: TGTGCGACCAACCCCAGTGCCGATAGCAATCAGCCCCAGCATTTT; CDR3 protein: CATNPSADSNQPQHF
CDR3 length: 14; D gene: TRBD1; J gene: TRBJ1-2; clone size: .; V gene: TRBV4-1; CDR3 DNA: TGCGCCAGCAGTCAACAGGGGACGGGTTATGGCTACACCTTC; CDR3 protein: CASSQQGTGYGYTF
CDR3 length: 16; D gene: TRBD2; J gene: TRBJ2-5; clone size: .; V gene: TRBV4-1; CDR3 DNA: TGCGCCAGCAGCCCGGAGACTAGCGGGGACCAAGAGACCCAGTACTTC; CDR3 protein: CASSPETSGDQETQYF
CDR3 length: 13; D gene: TRBD1; J gene: TRBJ1-2; clone size: .; V gene: TRBV6-1; CDR3 DNA: TGTGCCAGCAGCCTGACAGGGAACGGTGGCTACACCTTC; CDR3 protein: CASSLTGNGGYTF
CDR3 length: 17; D gene: TRBD1; J gene: TRBJ1-3; clone size: .; V gene: TRBV19; CDR3 DNA: TGTGCCAGTAGTTCCCAAGGGACAGCGGGCCCAAGAAACACCATATATTTT; CDR3 protein: CASSSQGTAGPRNTIYF
CDR3 length: 14; D gene: TRBD1; J gene: TRBJ2-7; clone size: .; V gene: TRBV7-8; CDR3 DNA: TGTGCCAGCAGCTTCGGACAGGGGGCTGGCGAGCAGTACTTC; CDR3 protein: CASSFGQGAGEQYF
CDR3 length: 13; D gene: .; J gene: TRBJ2-7; clone size: medium-sized; V gene: TRBV11-3; CDR3 DNA: TGTGCCAGCAGCCCCGACGGGTTCTACGAGCAGTACTTC; CDR3 protein: CASSPDGFYEQYF
CDR3 length: 14; D gene: .; J gene: TRBJ2-1; clone size: .; V gene: TRBV5-1; CDR3 DNA: TGCGCCAGCAGCCCCGTCCCTACCCACAATGAGCAGTTCTTC; CDR3 protein: CASSPVPTHNEQFF
CDR3 length: 14; D gene: TRBD1; J gene: TRBJ2-7; clone size: once; V gene: TRBV5-6; CDR3 DNA: TGTGCCAGCAGCTTCAGGGACAGGAACTACGAGCAGTACTTC; CDR3 protein: CASSFRDRNYEQYF
CDR3 length: 14; D gene: .; J gene: TRBJ2-7; clone size: large; V gene: TRBV6-5; CDR3 DNA: TGTGCCAGCAGTAAGGACTCGTTCCAATACGAGCAGTACTTC; CDR3 protein: CASSKDSFQYEQYF
CDR3 length: 14; D gene: .; J gene: TRBJ1-5; clone size: few; V gene: TRBV5-5; CDR3 DNA: TGTGCCAGCAGCAGACACCAGGGTGATCAGCCCCAGCATTTT; CDR3 protein: CASSRHQGDQPQHF
CDR3 length: 18; D gene: .; J gene: TRBJ2-1; clone size: .; V gene: TRBV6-1; CDR3 DNA: TGTGCCAGCAGTGAAGCCCCCGGGAGATCTACCCGCTACAATGAGCAGTTCTTC; CDR3 protein: CASSEAPGRSTRYNEQFF
CDR3 length: 14; D gene: .; J gene: TRBJ2-1; clone size: .; V gene: TRBV7-3; CDR3 DNA: TGTGCCAGCAGTCAAGCCTACTCCTACAATGAGCAGTTCTTC; CDR3 protein: CASSQAYSYNEQFF
CDR3 length: 15; D gene: TRBD1; J gene: TRBJ1-4; clone size: .; V gene: TRBV6-5; CDR3 DNA: TGTGCCAGCAGTTACGGGACAGGGAGGGATGAAAAACTGTTTTTT; CDR3 protein: CASSYGTGRDEKLFF
CDR3 length: 15; D gene: .; J gene: TRBJ2-5; clone size: .; V gene: TRBV7-9; CDR3 DNA: TGTGCCAGCAGCTTTAGCGTGGGACTGCAAGAGACCCAGTACTTC; CDR3 protein: CASSFSVGLQETQYF
CDR3 length: 13; D gene: .; J gene: TRBJ1-1; clone size: few; V gene: TRBV10-3; CDR3 DNA: TGTGCCATCTGTGTGCAGGTGAACACTGAAGCTTTCTTT; CDR3 protein: CAICVQVNTEAFF
CDR3 length: 17; D gene: .; J gene: TRBJ2-5; clone size: .; V gene: TRBV7-2; CDR3 DNA: TGTGCCAGCAGCTTAGCTGAGCCGGGCACCCCGGGGGAGACCCAGTACTTC; CDR3 protein: CASSLAEPGTPGETQYF
CDR3 length: 14; D gene: .; J gene: TRBJ2-5; clone size: .; V gene: TRBV6-5; CDR3 DNA: TGTGCCAGCAGTTTACAGGGAGAGGAGGAGACCCAGTACTTC; CDR3 protein: CASSLQGEEETQYF
CDR3 length: 15; D gene: .; J gene: TRBJ2-1; clone size: .; V gene: TRBV6-1; CDR3 DNA: TGTGCCAGCGATGCCGGACAGACCTCCTACAATGAGCAGTTCTTC; CDR3 protein: CASDAGQTSYNEQFF
CDR3 length: 12; D gene: .; J gene: TRBJ2-1; clone size: once; V gene: TRBV21-1; CDR3 DNA: TGTGCCAGCCGATACCAATTTAATGAGCAGTTCTTC; CDR3 protein: CASRYQFNEQFF
CDR3 length: 15; D gene: TRBD1; J gene: TRBJ2-7; clone size: .; V gene: TRBV28; CDR3 DNA: TGTGCCAGCAGTGCCGCCGGGACAGGGCAGTACGAGCAGTACTTC; CDR3 protein: CASSAAGTGQYEQYF
CDR3 length: 17; D gene: TRBD2; J gene: TRBJ2-2; clone size: few; V gene: TRBV2; CDR3 DNA: TGTGCCAGCAGTGGGACTAGCGGGAGGGCAGGTACCGGGGAGCTGTTTTTT; CDR3 protein: CASSGTSGRAGTGELFF
CDR3 length: 16; D gene: TRBD1; J gene: TRBJ2-6; clone size: .; V gene: TRBV6-4; CDR3 DNA: TGTGCCAGCAGTGGGACAGGGGGCGCTGGGGCCAACGTCCTGACTTTC; CDR3 protein: CASSGTGGAGANVLTF
CDR3 length: 13; D gene: .; J gene: TRBJ2-2; clone size: .; V gene: TRBV2; CDR3 DNA: TGTGCCAGCGATGGGCAATTGGCGGGGGAGCTGTTTTTT; CDR3 protein: CASDGQLAGELFF
CDR3 length: 13; D gene: .; J gene: TRBJ1-2; clone size: few; V gene: TRBV6-5; CDR3 DNA: TGTGCCAGCAGTTACAAGGGGGAGAGGGGCTACACCTTC; CDR3 protein: CASSYKGERGYTF
CDR3 length: 15; D gene: TRBD2; J gene: TRBJ2-7; clone size: .; V gene: TRBV11-2; CDR3 DNA: TGTGCCAGCAGCTTATACCCAGCGGGAGTCTACGAGCAGTACTTC; CDR3 protein: CASSLYPAGVYEQYF
CDR3 length: 17; D gene: TRBD2; J gene: TRBJ2-5; clone size: few; V gene: TRBV7-8; CDR3 DNA: TGTGCCAGCAGCTTCGGGACTAGCGGGAAGTTACGAGAGACCCAGTACTTC; CDR3 protein: CASSFGTSGKLRETQYF
CDR3 length: 17; D gene: TRBD2; J gene: TRBJ2-2; clone size: .; V gene: TRBV25-1; CDR3 DNA: TGTGCCAGCCTCGGACTAGCGGGAGGGCCGAGCACCGGGGAGCTGTTTTTT; CDR3 protein: CASLGLAGGPSTGELFF
CDR3 length: 19; D gene: TRBD2; J gene: TRBJ2-5; clone size: .; V gene: TRBV7-6; CDR3 DNA: TGTGCCAGCAGCCGACTTCCGGGACTAGCGGGAGCTACACGAGAGACCCAGTACTTC; CDR3 protein: CASSRLPGLAGATRETQYF
CDR3 length: 17; D gene: .; J gene: TRBJ2-6; clone size: .; V gene: TRBV9; CDR3 DNA: TGTGCCAGCCTGTTTTGGTACAAACAAAGTCGGGCCAACGTCCTGACTTTC; CDR3 protein: CASLFWYKQSRANVLTF
CDR3 length: 17; D gene: .; J gene: TRBJ1-2; clone size: .; V gene: TRBV21-1; CDR3 DNA: TGTGCCAGCAGCAAAGAATGTCCGGCGATAGCTAACTATGGCTACACCTTC; CDR3 protein: CASSKECPAIANYGYTF
CDR3 length: 14; D gene: .; J gene: TRBJ1-1; clone size: .; V gene: TRBV11-1; CDR3 DNA: TGTGCCAGCAGCGCCCAGGGTTCGGTTACTGAAGCTTTCTTT; CDR3 protein: CASSAQGSVTEAFF
CDR3 length: 16; D gene: .; J gene: TRBJ2-6; clone size: .; V gene: TRBV6-1; CDR3 DNA: TGTGCCAGCAGTGCGGAAGGGGGAACTGGGGCCAACGTCCTGACTTTC; CDR3 protein: CASSAEGGTGANVLTF
CDR3 length: 15; D gene: TRBD1; J gene: TRBJ1-1; clone size: .; V gene: TRBV28; CDR3 DNA: TGTGCCAGCAGGATGACAGGGAATGGGGACACTGAAGCTTTCTTT; CDR3 protein: CASRMTGNGDTEAFF